The 30 T cell receptor beta chains presented below share a single source sample, sequenced in a study of beta chain features in type 1 diabetes. Every bit of the isolated RNA underwent reverse transcription, so sequencing read expressed TCRB transcripts. Clones were sequenced by immunoSEQ multiplex PCR, and TCRdb holds only the in-frame ones, with some missing. The sample includes 310,000 or so clones, roughly 8% of them seen just once. The source material was central memory CD4+ T cells from blood. The receptors were gathered from a woman under 30 in good health.

The J gene is TRBJ1-1, the V gene TRBV9; D might be TRBD1 (6 bases). CDR1 is SGDLS and CDR2 is YYNGEE in the germline V gene. The CDR3 spans 13 residues. Trimming left V 4 bases short and J 0 bases short, with 7 bases between. In DNA form, the CDR3 reads TGTGCCAGCAGCCAGGGGATGAACACTGAAGCTTTCTTT. As protein: CASSQGMNTEAFF.

Only a few counts were recorded for this clone. The chain links TRBV6-5 to TRBJ2-7; 10 bases fit TRBD1. After removal of 2 bases from V and 6 bases from J, the junction contained 4 bases not matched to a gene. Germline V gene data show CDR1 as MNHEY and CDR2 as SVGAGI. There are 14 residues in the CDR3. The CDR3 sequence: CASSYGTGVREQYF. The CDR3 nucleotides read TGTGCCAGCAGTTACGGGACAGGGGTTCGCGAGCAGTACTTC.

This clone has only a few counts. The genes are TRBV6-6 and TRBJ2-3; no clear D. The CDR3 consists of 13 residues. Germline V lookup: CDR1 MNHNY, CDR2 SVGAGI (reference sequence). Trimming removed 6 bases from V and 0 bases from J, with 7 bases in between. The CDR3: CASREISTDTQYF. The CDR3 DNA follows: TGTGCCAGCAGGGAGATTAGCACAGATACGCAGTATTTT.

There are many counts of this clone. J is TRBJ1-4 and V is TRBV28; TRBD1 agrees at 7 bases. The ends lost 5 bases at V and 12 bases at J; junction bases unmatched: 3. The CDR3 sequence is 11 residues long. CDR1 MDHEN and CDR2 SYDVKM come from the germline V gene. In DNA form, the CDR3 reads TGTGCCAGCAGTCACGGACAGGAACTGTTTTTT. As protein: CASSHGQELFF.

This chain uses TRBV4-2 with TRBJ2-3; the D is unclear. V was trimmed by 4 bases and J by 6 bases, leaving 14 bases between them. Germline V gene sequence: CDR1 LGHNA, CDR2 YNFKEQ. The CDR3 is made up of 14 amino acids. DNA for the CDR3: TGTGCCAGCAGCCCCTTCCTAGATCGGGATACGCAGTATTTT. It is translated as CASSPFLDRDTQYF.

The chain is built from TRBV5-1 and TRBJ2-3, with D tentatively TRBD1 (5 bases). V lost 3 bases, J lost 3 bases, and 8 bases lay in between. The CDR3 is 13 residues long. Per the germline V gene, CDR1 is SGHRS and CDR2 is YFSETQ. CDR3 sequence: CASSWAGTDTQYF. The CDR3 bases are TGCGCCAGCAGCTGGGCAGGGACAGATACGCAGTATTTT.

This clone was seen only a few times. J is TRBJ2-1 and V is TRBV29-1, with 7 bases fitting TRBD2. This CDR3 comprises 14 residues. Germline-derived CDR1 and CDR2 are SQVTM and ANQGSEA. J gave up 10 bases and V 4 bases, and 13 bases lay outside the gene matches. CDR3 in DNA: TGCAGCGTTGGGGGGGACGGGAGGCGCCTGGAGCAGTTCTTC. Protein sequence: CSVGGDGRRLEQFF.

This sequence joins TRBV29-1 and TRBJ2-3; 10 bases line up with TRBD2. Germline CDR1 is SQVTM and CDR2 is ANQGSEA. V lost 4 bases, J lost 6 bases, and 13 bases stayed unmatched. The CDR3 consists of 16 residues. The CDR3 DNA sequence: TGCAGCGTTGTCGGACCCGAGCGGGAGGGCCGGGATACGCAGTATTTT. Its protein is CSVVGPEREGRDTQYF.

The chain recombines TRBV2 with TRBJ1-5; tentative D call: TRBD1 (5 bases). Germline assignment: CDR1 SNHLY and CDR2 FYNNEI. There are 13 residues in the CDR3. Trimming left V 7 bases short and J 2 bases short, with 9 bases between. CDR3 sequence (DNA): TGTGCCAGCATGCAGGGAGGCAATCAGCCCCAGCATTTT. This gives the protein CASMQGGNQPQHF. Combining the CDR3 with reference TRBV2 and TRBJ1-5 gives the whole variable domain EPEVTQTPSHQVTQMGQEVILRCVPISNHLYFYWYRQILGQKVEFLVSFYNNEISEKSEIFDDQFSVERPDGSNFTLKIRSTKLEDSAMYFCASMQGGNQPQHFGDGTRLSIL.

The V and J genes are TRBV9 and TRBJ2-2, with a tentative D call TRBD1 (5 bases). This CDR3 region has 16 residues. Germline CDR1 reads SGDLS; CDR2 reads YYNGEE. V lost 3 bases and J lost 0, with 12 bases in between. CDR3 sequence: CASSASGFANTGELFF. CDR3 nucleotide sequence: TGTGCCAGCAGCGCGTCAGGGTTCGCGAACACCGGGGAGCTGTTTTTT.

This clone was counted a few times. The rearrangement joins TRBV7-2 to TRBJ2-7, with D perhaps given as TRBD1 or TRBD2 (5 bases each). Germline V gene data show CDR1 as SGHTA and CDR2 as FQGNSA. The CDR3 spans 14 residues. The V end lost 0 bases, the J end lost 4 bases, and 10 bases lay between the germline ends. CDR3 protein: CASSLAQGPYEQYF. CDR3 in DNA: TGTGCCAGCAGCTTAGCGCAGGGACCATACGAGCAGTACTTC.

The gene calls are TRBV27 and TRBJ1-4; D is ambiguous. Germline V gene lookup returns CDR1 MNHEY and CDR2 SMNVEV (reference sequence). The length of the CDR3 is 16 residues. Trimming removed 4 bases at V and 0 bases at J, with 12 bases between. CDR3 sequence: CASSWGDRATNEKLFF. CDR3 DNA: TGTGCCAGCAGTTGGGGAGACCGTGCAACTAATGAAAAACTGTTTTTT.

This clone showed up just a few times. V and J are TRBV4-3 and TRBJ2-1; no clear D gene. The CDR3 has 15 residues. V was clipped by 0 bases and J by 1 base, with 7 bases between them. Germline assignment: CDR1 LGHNA and CDR2 YSLEER. CDR3 sequence (DNA): TGCGCCAGCAGCCAAGAAGGCAGGTCCTACAATGAGCAGTTCTTC. Translating it yields CASSQEGRSYNEQFF.

This clone has only a few counts. This sequence joins TRBV15 and TRBJ1-3, with 7 positions matching TRBD1. The CDR3 extends over 18 amino acids. With V trimmed by 0 bases and J by 0 bases, 8 bases remained unmatched. In germline, CDR1 is LNHNV, CDR2 YYDKDF (reference sequence). CDR3 nucleotide sequence: TGTGCCACCAGCAGAGATAGGCGACAGGGCCGCTCTGGAAACACCATATATTTT. As protein: CATSRDRRQGRSGNTIYF.

This clone has more than one count but fewer than ten. The chain couples TRBV7-6 to TRBJ2-5; either TRBD1 or TRBD2 may supply D (6 bases each). This CDR3 has 16 residues. Trimming stripped 5 bases from V and 7 bases from J, with 23 bases between. Germline loops: CDR1 SGHVS, CDR2 FNYEAQ. The CDR3 DNA reads as TGTGCCAGCAGCCAGGCCTCGACTAGGGGGGCCGTGACCCAGTACTTC. Protein: CASSQASTRGAVTQYF.

J is TRBJ2-7 and V is TRBV5-6; D is possibly TRBD2 (5 bases). This CDR3 region has 15 residues. Per germline, CDR1 SGHDT and CDR2 YYEEEE. V was shortened by 2 bases and J by 4 bases, with 16 bases between the two germline ends. In DNA, the CDR3 is TGTGCCAGCAGCTTACGGGGTATTTGGGAATACGAGCAGTACTTC. It codes for CASSLRGIWEYEQYF.

The sample holds many counts of this clone. The rearrangement links TRBV7-9 to TRBJ1-3; D remains ambiguous. This CDR3 is built from 14 residues. Germline values: CDR1 SEHNR, CDR2 FQNEAQ (reference sequence). Trimming cost V 5 bases and J 0 bases, with 8 bases left between them. The CDR3 DNA reads TGTGCCAGCAGCCCCCAGAGCTCTGGAAACACCATATATTTT. Amino acids: CASSPQSSGNTIYF. The variable domain in full, with the rest retrieved from reference TRBV7-9 and TRBJ1-3, is DTGVSQNPRHKITKRGQNVTFRCDPISEHNRLYWYRQTLGQGPEFLTYFQNEAQLEKSRLLSDRFSAERPKGSFSTLEIQRTEQGDSAMYLCASSPQSSGNTIYFGEGSWLTVV.

This clone was counted many times. The chain uses TRBV19 and TRBJ2-2; D ambiguous. CDR1 and CDR2 from the germline V gene are LNHDA and SQIVND (reference sequence). V shed 4 bases and J shed 1 base, with 4 bases lying between them. The length of the CDR3 is 13 residues. The CDR3 region has the DNA TGTGCCAGTAGTAATCAGAACACCGGGGAGCTGTTTTTT. Its protein is CASSNQNTGELFF.

V usage is TRBV28 and J usage is TRBJ2-2; 8 nucleotides align to TRBD2. The trim removed 6 bases at V and 1 base at J, leaving 4 bases unmatched. CDR1 MDHEN and CDR2 SYDVKM come from the germline V gene. The CDR3 runs to 15 residues. This CDR3 reads CASSQAGENTGELFF. CDR3 DNA: TGTGCCAGCAGCCAAGCGGGAGAGAACACCGGGGAGCTGTTTTTT.

The sample holds a few counts of this clone. The gene calls are TRBV10-3 and TRBJ2-1; D unclear. With 10 bases removed from V and 8 bases from J, the gap between germline ends came to 12 bases. There are 11 residues in the CDR3. Per the germline V gene, CDR1 is ENHRY and CDR2 is SYGVKD. The DNA for the CDR3 is TGTGCCAGCACCACTATGGATGAGCAGTTCTTC. Translation: CASTTMDEQFF.

This clone was observed a handful of times. The V call is TRBV10-3, the J call TRBJ2-2; 13 bases map to TRBD2. The CDR3 extends over 16 amino acids. From germline, CDR1 is ENHRY and CDR2 SYGVKD. V lost 6 bases and J lost 4; bases outside the gene matches: 5. The CDR3 region is CAIRPGLAGTTGELFF. CDR3 bases: TGTGCCATCAGACCGGGACTAGCGGGAACCACCGGGGAGCTGTTTTTT.

This clone occurred many times. V is TRBV11-2 and J is TRBJ1-3, with a weak D call TRBD1 (6 bases). The CDR3 is 15 amino acids. V lost 3 bases to trimming and J lost 0 bases, with 9 bases between them. CDR1 SGHAT and CDR2 FQNNGV come from the germline V gene. The CDR3 spells CASSFGGLSGNTIYF. CDR3 coding DNA: TGTGCCAGCAGCTTTGGGGGGCTCTCTGGAAACACCATATATTTT.

J is TRBJ1-5 and V is TRBV10-2; D is perhaps TRBD1 (5 bases). Germline values: CDR1 WSHSY, CDR2 SAAADI. The CDR3 extends over 15 amino acids. V was pared by 7 bases and J by 4 bases, with 17 bases between. The CDR3 spells CASTTGTGGNQPQHF. CDR3 sequence (DNA): TGCGCCAGCACCACCGGGACCGGAGGAAATCAGCCCCAGCATTTT.

The chain links TRBV27 to TRBJ2-5; 7 positions match TRBD2. After removal of 2 bases from V and 2 bases from J, the junction contained 11 bases not matched to a gene. The CDR3 sequence is 17 residues long. From germline, CDR1 is MNHEY and CDR2 SMNVEV (reference sequence). The CDR3 loop reads CASSLRGVAGLQETQYF. The CDR3 coding sequence is TGTGCCAGCAGTTTACGAGGAGTAGCGGGCCTACAAGAGACCCAGTACTTC.

This chain uses TRBV19 with TRBJ2-7; weak D call: TRBD1 (5 bases). The germline V gene encodes CDR1 LNHDA and CDR2 SQIVND (reference sequence). V dropped 8 bases and J dropped 3 bases, with 11 bases sitting between them. This CDR3 region has 12 residues. The CDR3 nucleotides are TGTGCCAGTGGGGCTAGTAACTACGAGCAGTACTTC. Protein sequence: CASGASNYEQYF.

This clone showed up just a few times. The chain employs TRBV27 and TRBJ2-6, with D tentatively TRBD2 (5 bases). CDR3 length: 18 residues. With 1 base removed from V and 0 bases from J, the gap between germline ends came to 13 bases. Looked up from germline, CDR1 is MNHEY and CDR2 is SMNVEV (reference sequence). The CDR3 region has the DNA TGTGCCAGCAGTTTATGGGTGGACTTGAGCTCTGGGGCCAACGTCCTGACTTTC. This encodes CASSLWVDLSSGANVLTF.

This clone was seen more than once but under ten times. This specimen includes other DNA sequences encoding the same CDR3. The chain recombines TRBV7-8 with TRBJ2-5; D ambiguous. The V gene's germline CDR1 is SGHVS and CDR2 FQNEAQ. The V and J ends lost 3 bases and 2 bases respectively, with 4 bases between them. The CDR3 has 12 residues. CDR3 nucleotide sequence: TGTGCCAGCAGCTTGCTACAAGAGACCCAGTACTTC. It is translated as CASSLLQETQYF.

The rearrangement uses TRBV5-1 and TRBJ2-1; perhaps TRBD2 as D (5 bases). V was trimmed by 1 base and J by 6 bases, leaving 17 bases between them. Germline CDR1 reads SGHRS; CDR2 reads YFSETQ. The CDR3 extends over 16 amino acids. CDR3 amino acids: CASSLSTSQSVNEQFF. The CDR3 coding sequence is TGCGCCAGCAGCTTGAGTACTAGTCAAAGTGTCAATGAGCAGTTCTTC. The full variable domain, in which reference TRBV5-1 and TRBJ2-1 provide the parts outside the CDR3, is KAGVTQTPRYLIKTRGQQVTLSCSPISGHRSVSWYQQTPGQGLQFLFEYFSETQRNKGNFPGRFSGRQFSNSRSEMNVSTLELGDSALYLCASSLSTSQSVNEQFFGPGTRLTVL.

This clone was observed a single time. This chain joins TRBV5-1 and TRBJ2-5, with D unclear. CDR1 and CDR2 (germline): SGHRS, YFSETQ. The CDR3 totals 16 residues. Trimming took 3 bases from V and 2 from J, leaving 17 bases between them. The CDR3 protein is CASSSSFTSLQETQYF. CDR3 bases: TGCGCCAGCAGCTCCTCATTTACCAGCCTTCAAGAGACCCAGTACTTC.

This clone occurred a few times. This rearrangement joins TRBV11-3 to TRBJ2-1; D perhaps matches TRBD1 (6 bases). Germline loops: CDR1 SGHNT, CDR2 YENEEA. The ends were cut back, 6 bases at V and 9 bases at J, with 12 bases in the middle. The CDR3 has 12 amino acids. Written as DNA, the CDR3 is TGTGCCAGCAGTACAGGGTCAGGTGAGCAGTTCTTC. It encodes CASSTGSGEQFF.